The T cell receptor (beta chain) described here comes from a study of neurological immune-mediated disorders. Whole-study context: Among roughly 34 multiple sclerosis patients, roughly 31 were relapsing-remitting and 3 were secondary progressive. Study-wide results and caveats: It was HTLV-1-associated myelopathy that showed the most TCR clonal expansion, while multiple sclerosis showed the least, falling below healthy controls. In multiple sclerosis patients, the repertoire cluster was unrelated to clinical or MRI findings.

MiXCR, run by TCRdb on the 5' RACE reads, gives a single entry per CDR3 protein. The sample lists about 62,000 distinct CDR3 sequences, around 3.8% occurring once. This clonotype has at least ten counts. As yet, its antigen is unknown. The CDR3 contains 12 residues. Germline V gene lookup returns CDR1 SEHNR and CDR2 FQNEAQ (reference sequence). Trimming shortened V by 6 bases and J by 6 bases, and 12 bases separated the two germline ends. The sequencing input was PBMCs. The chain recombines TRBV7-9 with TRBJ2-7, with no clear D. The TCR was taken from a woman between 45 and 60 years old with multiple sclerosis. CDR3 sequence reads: CASRSDNPEQYF. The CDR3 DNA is TGTGCCAGCAGATCCGACAACCCCGAGCAGTACTTC.